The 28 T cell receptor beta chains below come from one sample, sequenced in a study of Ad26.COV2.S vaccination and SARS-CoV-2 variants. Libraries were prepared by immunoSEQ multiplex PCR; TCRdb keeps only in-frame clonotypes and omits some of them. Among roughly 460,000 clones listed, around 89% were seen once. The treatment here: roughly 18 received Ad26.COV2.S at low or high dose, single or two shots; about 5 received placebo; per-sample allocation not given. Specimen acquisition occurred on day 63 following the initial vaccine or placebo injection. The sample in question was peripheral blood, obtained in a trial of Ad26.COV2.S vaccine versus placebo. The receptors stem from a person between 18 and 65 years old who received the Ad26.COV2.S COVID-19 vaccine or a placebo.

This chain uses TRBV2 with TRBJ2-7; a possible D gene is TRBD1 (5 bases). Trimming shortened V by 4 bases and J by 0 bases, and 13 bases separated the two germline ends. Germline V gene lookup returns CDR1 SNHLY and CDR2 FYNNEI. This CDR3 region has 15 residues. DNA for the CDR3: TGTGCCAGCAGTGTTAGCAGGGCCAGCTCCTACGAGCAGTACTTC. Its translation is CASSVSRASSYEQYF. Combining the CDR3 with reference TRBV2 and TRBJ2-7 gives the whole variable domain EPEVTQTPSHQVTQMGQEVILRCVPISNHLYFYWYRQILGQKVEFLVSFYNNEISEKSEIFDDQFSVERPDGSNFTLKIRSTKLEDSAMYFCASSVSRASSYEQYFGPGTRLTVT.

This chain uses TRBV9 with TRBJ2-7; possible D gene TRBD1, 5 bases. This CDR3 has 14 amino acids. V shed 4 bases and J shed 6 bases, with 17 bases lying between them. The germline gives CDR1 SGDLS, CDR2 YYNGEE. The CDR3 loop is CASSLDSRRGEQYF. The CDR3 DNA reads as TGTGCCAGCAGCTTAGACAGCCGGAGAGGCGAGCAGTACTTC.

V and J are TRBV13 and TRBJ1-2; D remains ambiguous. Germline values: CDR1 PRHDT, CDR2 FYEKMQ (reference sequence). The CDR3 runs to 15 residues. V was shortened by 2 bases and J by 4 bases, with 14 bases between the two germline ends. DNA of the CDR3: TGTGCCAGCAGCTTAAGGTCCGTGCGGAGCTATGGCTACACCTTC. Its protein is CASSLRSVRSYGYTF.

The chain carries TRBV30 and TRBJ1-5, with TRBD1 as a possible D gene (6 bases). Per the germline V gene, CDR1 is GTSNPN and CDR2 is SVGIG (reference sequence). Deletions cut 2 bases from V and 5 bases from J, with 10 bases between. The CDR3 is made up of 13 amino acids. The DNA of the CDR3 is TGTGCCTGGAGTATGGGGGGCGATCAGCCCCAGCATTTT. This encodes CAWSMGGDQPQHF.

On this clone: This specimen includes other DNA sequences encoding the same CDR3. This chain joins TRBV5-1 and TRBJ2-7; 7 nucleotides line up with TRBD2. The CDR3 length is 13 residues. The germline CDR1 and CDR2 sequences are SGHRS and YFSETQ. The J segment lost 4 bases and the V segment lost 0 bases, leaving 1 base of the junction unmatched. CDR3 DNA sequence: TGCGCCAGCAGCTTGGGCGGGGGATACGAGCAGTACTTC. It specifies CASSLGGGYEQYF. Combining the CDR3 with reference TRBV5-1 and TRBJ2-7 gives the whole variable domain KAGVTQTPRYLIKTRGQQVTLSCSPISGHRSVSWYQQTPGQGLQFLFEYFSETQRNKGNFPGRFSGRQFSNSRSEMNVSTLELGDSALYLCASSLGGGYEQYFGPGTRLTVT.

The CDR3 bases are TGTGCCACCCAAAAGGAATTAGGGGAGACCCAGTACTTC. It codes for CATQKELGETQYF. The V call is TRBV6-6, the J call TRBJ2-5; D not certain. The CDR3 is 13 amino acids. CDR1 is MNHNY and CDR2 is SVGAGI in the germline V gene (reference sequence). Trimming removed 10 bases at V and 5 bases at J, with 17 bases between.

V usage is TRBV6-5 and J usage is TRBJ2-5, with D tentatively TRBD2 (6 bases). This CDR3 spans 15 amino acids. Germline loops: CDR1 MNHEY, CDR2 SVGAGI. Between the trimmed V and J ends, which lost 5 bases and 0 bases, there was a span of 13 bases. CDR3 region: CASSRQLAYQETQYF. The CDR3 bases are TGTGCCAGCAGTCGTCAACTAGCTTACCAAGAGACCCAGTACTTC.

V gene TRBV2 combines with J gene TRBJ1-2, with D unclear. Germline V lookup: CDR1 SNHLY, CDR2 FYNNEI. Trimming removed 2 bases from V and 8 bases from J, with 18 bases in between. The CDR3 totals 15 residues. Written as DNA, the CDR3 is TGTGCCAGCAGTGAAATTCCTGGGCCCGCACCCGGCTACACCTTC. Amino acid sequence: CASSEIPGPAPGYTF. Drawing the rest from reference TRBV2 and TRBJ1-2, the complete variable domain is EPEVTQTPSHQVTQMGQEVILRCVPISNHLYFYWYRQILGQKVEFLVSFYNNEISEKSEIFDDQFSVERPDGSNFTLKIRSTKLEDSAMYFCASSEIPGPAPGYTFGSGTRLTVV.

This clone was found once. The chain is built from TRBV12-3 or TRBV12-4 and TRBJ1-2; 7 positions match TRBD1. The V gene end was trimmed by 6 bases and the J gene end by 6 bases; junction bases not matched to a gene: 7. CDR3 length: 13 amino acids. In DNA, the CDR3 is TGTGCCAGCAGGGGGACAGAGGCTAATGGCTACACCTTC. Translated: CASRGTEANGYTF.

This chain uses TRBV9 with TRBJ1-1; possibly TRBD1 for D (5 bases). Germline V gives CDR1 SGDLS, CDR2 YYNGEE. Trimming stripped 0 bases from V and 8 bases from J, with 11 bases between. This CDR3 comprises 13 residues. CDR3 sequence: CASSVGGRDEAFF. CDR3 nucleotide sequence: TGTGCCAGCAGCGTAGGTGGCAGGGACGAAGCTTTCTTT.

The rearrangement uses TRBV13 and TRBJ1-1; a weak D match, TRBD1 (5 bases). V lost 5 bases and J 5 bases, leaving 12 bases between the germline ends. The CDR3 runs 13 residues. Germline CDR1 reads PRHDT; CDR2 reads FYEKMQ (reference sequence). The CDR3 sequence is CASSQGAPTEAFF. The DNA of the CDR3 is TGTGCCAGCAGCCAAGGGGCTCCGACTGAAGCTTTCTTT.

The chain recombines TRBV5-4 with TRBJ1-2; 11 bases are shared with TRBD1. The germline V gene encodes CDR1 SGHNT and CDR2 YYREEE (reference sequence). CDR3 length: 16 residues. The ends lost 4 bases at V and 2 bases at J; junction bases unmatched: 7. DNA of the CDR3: TGTGCCAGCAGCCAAGAGGGACAGGGGGAGAACTATGGCTACACCTTC. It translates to CASSQEGQGENYGYTF.

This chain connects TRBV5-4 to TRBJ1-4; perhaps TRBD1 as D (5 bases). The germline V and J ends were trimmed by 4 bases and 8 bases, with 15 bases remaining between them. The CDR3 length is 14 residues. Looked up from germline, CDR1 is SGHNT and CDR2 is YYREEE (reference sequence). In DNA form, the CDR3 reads TGTGCCAGCAGCCCGGGCGGGGGATCCGAAAAACTGTTTTTT. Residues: CASSPGGGSEKLFF.

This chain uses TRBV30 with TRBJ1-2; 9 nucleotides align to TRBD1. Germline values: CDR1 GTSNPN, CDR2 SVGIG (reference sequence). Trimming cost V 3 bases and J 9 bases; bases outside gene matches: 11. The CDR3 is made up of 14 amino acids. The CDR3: CAWRTPGQGPSYTF. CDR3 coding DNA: TGTGCCTGGAGGACACCGGGACAGGGCCCCAGCTACACCTTC.

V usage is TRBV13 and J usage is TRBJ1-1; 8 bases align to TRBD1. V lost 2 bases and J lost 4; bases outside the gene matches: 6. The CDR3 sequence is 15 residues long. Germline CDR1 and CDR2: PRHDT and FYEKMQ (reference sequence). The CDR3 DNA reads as TGTGCCAGCAGCTTACAGGGGGCGCAGGGCACTGAAGCTTTCTTT. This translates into CASSLQGAQGTEAFF.

CDR3 amino acids: CASSPVPAGGEETQYF. The CDR3 region has the DNA TGTGCCAGCAGCCCAGTACCAGCGGGGGGTGAAGAGACCCAGTACTTC. The chain links TRBV7-2 to TRBJ2-5; 9 bases are a match to TRBD2. After removal of 5 bases from V and 3 bases from J, the junction contained 10 bases not matched to a gene. The germline gives CDR1 SGHTA, CDR2 FQGNSA. CDR3 size: 16 residues.

The CDR3 reads CASSQEVNNEQFF. The CDR3 nucleotides read TGTGCCAGCAGCCAAGAGGTCAACAATGAGCAGTTCTTC. The rearrangement joins TRBV3-1 (or the pseudogene TRBV3-2) to TRBJ2-1, with unresolved D. V lost 0 bases and J lost 5, with 5 bases in between. Germline CDR1 is LGHDT and CDR2 is YNNKEL (reference sequence). CDR3 length: 13 residues.

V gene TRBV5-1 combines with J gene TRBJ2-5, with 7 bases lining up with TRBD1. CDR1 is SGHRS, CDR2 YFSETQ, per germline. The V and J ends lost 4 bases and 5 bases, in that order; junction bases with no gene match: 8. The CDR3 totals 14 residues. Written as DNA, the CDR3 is TGCGCCAGCAGCGGAACAGGGGAGAGGGAGACCCAGTACTTC. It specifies CASSGTGERETQYF.

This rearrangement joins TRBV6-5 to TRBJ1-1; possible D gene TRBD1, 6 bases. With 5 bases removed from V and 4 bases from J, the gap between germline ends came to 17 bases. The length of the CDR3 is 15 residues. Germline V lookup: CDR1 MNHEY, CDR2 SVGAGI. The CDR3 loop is CASSKQGGRSTEAFF. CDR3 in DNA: TGTGCCAGCAGTAAACAGGGAGGGAGGAGCACTGAAGCTTTCTTT.

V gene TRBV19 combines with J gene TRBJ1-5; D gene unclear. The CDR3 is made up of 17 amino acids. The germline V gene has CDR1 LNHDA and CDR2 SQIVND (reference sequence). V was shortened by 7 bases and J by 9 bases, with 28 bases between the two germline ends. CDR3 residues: CASMASGLSLQRGPQHF. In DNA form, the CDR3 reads TGTGCCAGTATGGCTTCAGGACTGTCCTTACAAAGAGGGCCCCAGCATTTT.

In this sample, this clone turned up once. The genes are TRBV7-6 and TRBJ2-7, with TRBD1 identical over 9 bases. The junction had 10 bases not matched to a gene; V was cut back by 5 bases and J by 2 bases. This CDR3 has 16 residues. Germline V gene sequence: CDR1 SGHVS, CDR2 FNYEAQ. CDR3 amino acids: CASSLAPGQGPYEQYF. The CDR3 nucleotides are TGTGCCAGCAGCCTCGCCCCGGGACAGGGACCCTACGAGCAGTACTTC.

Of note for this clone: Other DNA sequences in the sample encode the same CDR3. CDR3 in amino acids: CASSQEGGNTIYF. CDR3 nucleotide sequence: TGTGCCAGCAGCCAAGAAGGAGGAAACACCATATATTTT. V and J are TRBV3-1 (or the pseudogene TRBV3-2) and TRBJ1-3; D not resolved. V lost 0 bases and J lost 4, with 4 bases in between. Germline assignment: CDR1 LGHDT and CDR2 YNNKEL (reference sequence). The CDR3 loop spans 13 amino acids.

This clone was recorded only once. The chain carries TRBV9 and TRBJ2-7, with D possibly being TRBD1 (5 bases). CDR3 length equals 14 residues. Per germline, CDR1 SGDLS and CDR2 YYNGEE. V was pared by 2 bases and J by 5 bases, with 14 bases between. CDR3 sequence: CASSVQGRLDEQYF. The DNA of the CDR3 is TGTGCCAGCAGCGTCCAGGGTCGGCTGGACGAGCAGTACTTC.

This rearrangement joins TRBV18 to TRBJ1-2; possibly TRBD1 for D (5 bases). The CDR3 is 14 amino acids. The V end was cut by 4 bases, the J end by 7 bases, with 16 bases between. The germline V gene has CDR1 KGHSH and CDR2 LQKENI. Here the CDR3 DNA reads TGTGCCAGCTCACTTCAGAAGGGGCCGGGTGGCTACACCTTC. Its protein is CASSLQKGPGGYTF.

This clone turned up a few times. CDR3 DNA sequence: TGTGCCAGCAGCTTAGGTGATCAGCCCCAGCATTTT. Translation: CASSLGDQPQHF. V and J are TRBV5-6 and TRBJ1-5; D gene uncertain. There are 12 residues in the CDR3. CDR1 is SGHDT and CDR2 is YYEEEE in the germline V gene. The ends were cut back, 2 bases at V and 5 bases at J, with 5 bases in the middle.

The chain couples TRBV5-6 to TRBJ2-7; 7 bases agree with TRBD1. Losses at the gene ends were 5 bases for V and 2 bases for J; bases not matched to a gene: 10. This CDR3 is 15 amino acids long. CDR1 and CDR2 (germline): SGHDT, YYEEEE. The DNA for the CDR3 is TGTGCCAGCAGTTTACAGGGGATTACGGCCTACGAGCAGTACTTC. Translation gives CASSLQGITAYEQYF.

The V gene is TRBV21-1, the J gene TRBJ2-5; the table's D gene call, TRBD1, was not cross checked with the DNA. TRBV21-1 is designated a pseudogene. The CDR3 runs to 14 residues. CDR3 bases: TGTGCCAGGAGGGACAGTCGATCCCAAGAGACCCAGTACTTC. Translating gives CARRDSRSQETQYF.

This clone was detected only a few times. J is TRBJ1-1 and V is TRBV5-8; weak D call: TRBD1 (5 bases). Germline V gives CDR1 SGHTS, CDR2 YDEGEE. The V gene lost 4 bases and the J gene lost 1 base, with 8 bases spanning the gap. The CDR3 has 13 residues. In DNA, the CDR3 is TGTGCCAGCAGCGTCCAGGGGAACACTGAAGCTTTCTTT. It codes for CASSVQGNTEAFF.